This TCR beta chain was retrieved from a study of T cells in Graves' hyperthyroidism and ophthalmopathy (dated by TCRdb to between 2017 and 2020). General notes on the study: Peripheral blood was sampled at the time of initial diagnosis, prior to any treatment. Thyroid tissue and blood T-cell repertoires from about 6 Graves' hyperthyroidism patients were also compared in the study. TCR V-J signatures able to tell the groups apart were searched for in a discovery cohort of 90 to 100 patients, of whom approximately 40 had Graves' ophthalmopathy and roughly 59 had stable Graves' hyperthyroidism. The approximately 100 discovery patients were randomly split 7:3 into training and test sets. After blood sampling, hyperthyroidism patients were treated with methimazole at a starting dose of 30 mg daily, and ophthalmopathy patients were treated with high-dose intravenous methylprednisolone. TCR Vbeta CDR3 sequencing of roughly 140 peripheral blood samples (roughly 41 ophthalmopathy, roughly 74 hyperthyroidism and around 17 progressor patients) is reported in the paper. An independent validation cohort of around 19 hyperthyroidism patients and over 15 patients who later progressed to ophthalmopathy tested prospective prediction of ophthalmopathy.

Concerning this clonotype: Its specific antigen is unknown. Base qualities are not at hand, and no much larger clone is one base apart.

As encoded in the germline V gene, CDR1 is SGHTA while CDR2 is FQGTGA. From cysteine to phenylalanine, the CDR3 is 11 amino acids long. Here the CDR3 DNA is all that survives: 33 bases in frame from base 1. V loses 5 bases, J loses 3 bases, and the germline ends lie 2 bases apart. Stable Graves' hyperthyroidism was defined as the absence of progression to ophthalmopathy over 18 months of follow-up. Hyperthyroidism patients were aged 18 to 65 years and newly diagnosed, with disease duration of less than 2 months. Patients with uncontrolled infections, other autoimmune diseases, pregnancy or lactation were excluded. Clinical symptoms, serum thyroxine and TRAb, thyroid ultrasound, and orbital computed tomography formed the basis for the diagnoses. Ficoll-Paque density gradient centrifugation was used to isolate PBMCs from around 10 ml of fresh peripheral blood. Total RNA was extracted with Trizol reagent, and quality was checked on an Agilent 2100 Bioanalyzer.

The TCR beta CDR3 regions were amplified from the RNA transcripts. A first-round RT-PCR of the TCR CDR3 used the HTBI primer set with the Qiagen OneStep RT-PCR kit. Libraries were constructed in a second round of multiplex PCR, after which size selection and purification were carried out. Sequencing of the libraries was done on an Illumina HiSeq2000 using paired-end 100 bp reads. In the original analysis: SOAPnuke was used to process the raw data, throwing out any read that contained adapters or uncalled bases, had a mean Phred below 15, or lacked an exact constant-primer or identifier match. COPE v1.2.5 was used to merge high-quality paired reads, and clonotypes were defined as unique nucleotide sequences. MiTCR v1.1 was used to align clonotypes to the IMGT TRBV, TRBD and TRBJ reference segments. Only V-J combinations with frequency above 0.0001, covering about 99% of repertoires, were analysed. A TCS score was defined as the ratio between F50 (clonal expansion) and ExV (chaos), using BLOSUM62-based TCRdist between CDR3 peptides within each V-J. Welch's t-statistics and random forest reduced roughly 540 V-J features to roughly 13, which were used in a naive Bayes classifier (R e1071). The Morisita-Horn index was used to measure how similar the thyroid and blood repertoires were. The raw public data were reprocessed by TCRdb itself: fastp quality trimming at Q25, MiXCR clonotype calling, in-frame beta chains only. Rows with a matching CDR3 protein are joined into one entry that keeps the most common DNA and genes. TCRdb, not the authors, supplied the V and J calls. This sample gives roughly 710,000 distinct CDR3 sequences in total; 35% of them show up just once. Of the sample, around 30% falls within the top ten clones.

Beyond this particular receptor, the publication reports: Most expanded thyroid clonotypes (frequency above 0.001) were also found in blood, which suggests that blood repertoires may mirror thyroid immune responses. In cross-validation, a model built on a 13 V-J signature told ophthalmopathy apart from stable hyperthyroidism with under 90% sensitivity and around 83% specificity, and in testing the same model reached 80%/75%. In validation, the model predicted progression to ophthalmopathy a median of 6.5 months before onset, with about 70% sensitivity and roughly 79% specificity. No statistical method was used to set the sample size in advance, and investigators knew the group allocation.

The clonotype was recovered from a woman between 40 and 55 years old with Graves' hyperthyroidism. The sequencing input was blood. Recombination connected TRBV7-3 to TRBJ2-1, with an unclear D gene assignment. The DNA sequence follows: TGTGCCAGCAGCAACTACAATGAGCAGTTCTTC. Its protein product is CASSNYNEQFF.